The 20 T cell receptor beta chains below were found in one sample sequenced in a study of OX40 agonist ivuxolimab in advanced cancers. TCRdb's table, derived via immunoSEQ multiplex PCR, lists solely in-frame clones and lacks some. The sample lists some 120,000 clones; just under 95% were seen once. Sequenced here: CD4+ or CD8+ T cells sorted from blood, sampled in a trial of the OX40 agonist ivuxolimab. These receptors were obtained from an adult with an advanced solid tumor such as melanoma, head and neck, liver or kidney cancer.

The rearrangement uses TRBV7-3 and TRBJ2-3, with TRBD2 matching 8 bases. The CDR3 contains 17 residues. Germline V gene sequence: CDR1 SGHTA, CDR2 FQGTGA. The ends lost 0 bases at V and 4 bases at J; junction bases unmatched: 9. In DNA, the CDR3 is TGTGCCAGCAGCTTAACGATTGGGACTAGTGGTGCAGATACGCAGTATTTT. Encoded protein: CASSLTIGTSGADTQYF.

The rearrangement joins TRBV2 to TRBJ1-2, with 7 bases lining up with TRBD1. Trimming at V came to 8 bases and at J to 6 bases, leaving 6 bases not matched to a gene. The CDR3 loop spans 12 amino acids. The germline V gene encodes CDR1 SNHLY and CDR2 FYNNEI. In DNA form, the CDR3 reads TGTGCCAGCTACGGGACAGTAGATGGCTACACCTTC. This codes for CASYGTVDGYTF.

A remark on this clone: This specimen includes other DNA sequences encoding the same CDR3. The chain uses TRBV25-1 and TRBJ2-3; D uncertain. V dropped 4 bases and J dropped 2 bases, with 1 base sitting between them. CDR3 length: 11 residues. CDR1 is MGHDK and CDR2 is SYGVNS in the germline V gene. Here the CDR3 DNA reads TGTGCCAGCAGTGTCACAGATACGCAGTATTTT. This translates into CASSVTDTQYF.

This chain links TRBV7-2 with TRBJ1-2; 9 bases are a match to TRBD1. This CDR3 comprises 14 residues. The germline CDR1 and CDR2 sequences are SGHTA and FQGNSA. V lost 8 bases to trimming and J lost 0 bases; unmatched junction nucleotides: 4. The CDR3 region is CASARDRANYGYTF. CDR3 nucleotides: TGTGCCAGCGCCCGGGACAGGGCTAACTATGGCTACACCTTC. Full variable domain (missing parts from reference TRBV7-2 and TRBJ1-2): GAGVSQSPSNKVTEKGKDVELRCDPISGHTALYWYRQSLGQGLEFLIYFQGNSAPDKSGLPSDRFSAERTGGSVSTLTIQRTQQEDSAVYLCASARDRANYGYTFGSGTRLTVV.

The V gene is TRBV18, the J gene TRBJ2-7; the D gene is possibly TRBD2 (7 bases). V lost 2 bases and J lost 3, with 29 bases in between. Germline values: CDR1 KGHSH, CDR2 LQKENI. The CDR3 is 20 residues long. The CDR3 spells CASSPSPGQLKKGGNYEQYF. The CDR3, as DNA: TGTGCCAGCTCACCATCCCCCGGGCAATTAAAAAAGGGGGGGAACTACGAGCAGTACTTC. The variable domain in full, completed from reference TRBV18 and TRBJ2-7, reads NAGVMQNPRHLVRRRGQEARLRCSPMKGHSHVYWYRQLPEEGLKFMVYLQKENIIDESGMPKERFSAEFPKEGPSILRIQQVVRGDSAAYFCASSPSPGQLKKGGNYEQYFGPGTRLTVT.

J is TRBJ2-5 and V is TRBV2, with 10 bases lining up with TRBD2. In germline, CDR1 is SNHLY, CDR2 FYNNEI. With V trimmed by 7 bases and J by 4 bases, 9 bases remained unmatched. The CDR3 sequence is 15 residues long. Written as DNA, the CDR3 is TGTGCCAGCACCCGAACCCCTAGCGGGGGAGAGACCCAGTACTTC. This codes for CASTRTPSGGETQYF. The full variable domain, its missing parts supplied by reference TRBV2 and TRBJ2-5, is EPEVTQTPSHQVTQMGQEVILRCVPISNHLYFYWYRQILGQKVEFLVSFYNNEISEKSEIFDDQFSVERPDGSNFTLKIRSTKLEDSAMYFCASTRTPSGGETQYFGPGTRLLVL.

The chain recombines TRBV25-1 with TRBJ1-2; 8 nucleotides line up with TRBD1. This CDR3 spans 16 amino acids. V dropped 3 bases and J dropped 8; count of bases not matched to a gene: 14. Germline CDR1 MGHDK, CDR2 SYGVNS. The CDR3 loop is CASSDSGTGSLSGYTF. CDR3 bases: TGTGCCAGCAGTGACTCCGGGACAGGATCCCTTTCAGGCTACACCTTC.

The genes are TRBV18 and TRBJ2-3; 9 bases align to TRBD2. Germline V gives CDR1 KGHSH, CDR2 LQKENI. V shed 8 bases and J 6 bases; nucleotides not matched to a gene: 12. The CDR3 loop spans 15 amino acids. For the CDR3, the DNA is TGTGCCAGCCCTCCGTTGGGGACTAGCTTGGATACGCAGTATTTT. This gives the protein CASPPLGTSLDTQYF.

The gene calls are TRBV25-1 and TRBJ1-5; 7 nucleotides agree with TRBD1. The CDR3 is 14 amino acids. Trimming removed 3 bases from V and 6 bases from J; junction bases left unmatched: 5. Germline loops: CDR1 MGHDK, CDR2 SYGVNS. The CDR3 coding sequence is TGTGCCAGCAGTGATTTGACAGGGTCTCAGCCCCAGCATTTT. Its protein is CASSDLTGSQPQHF. Together with reference TRBV25-1 and TRBJ1-5, the CDR3 gives the full variable domain: EADIYQTPRYLVIGTGKKITLECSQTMGHDKMYWYQQDPGMELHLIHYSYGVNSTEKGDLSSESTVSRIRTEHFPLTLESARPSHTSQYLCASSDLTGSQPQHFGDGTRLSIL.

V is TRBV6-1 and J is TRBJ2-4; D is perhaps TRBD1 or TRBD2 (5 bases each). With 4 bases removed from V and 2 bases from J, the gap between germline ends came to 12 bases. Per the germline V gene, CDR1 is MNHNS and CDR2 is SASEGT. This CDR3 has 15 residues. CDR3: CASSVFGGTKNIQYF. The CDR3 region has the DNA TGTGCCAGCAGTGTCTTTGGGGGAACCAAAAACATTCAGTACTTC.

This chain uses TRBV11-3 with TRBJ1-1; D is unclear. The CDR3 extends over 15 amino acids. The germline V gene has CDR1 SGHNT and CDR2 YENEEA. V lost 3 bases, J lost 1 base, and 12 bases lay in between. The CDR3 here is CASSFRRAANTEAFF. In DNA, the CDR3 is TGTGCCAGCAGCTTTAGGAGGGCAGCGAACACTGAAGCTTTCTTT.

V usage is TRBV25-1 and J usage is TRBJ2-3; TRBD2 matches 7 bases. V gave up 1 base and J gave up 2 bases; unmatched junction bases: 6. From germline, CDR1 is MGHDK and CDR2 SYGVNS. The CDR3 consists of 16 residues. The CDR3 spells CASSELGRGYTDTQYF. The CDR3 DNA sequence: TGTGCCAGCAGTGAATTAGGGCGGGGGTACACAGATACGCAGTATTTT.

This chain connects TRBV2 to TRBJ1-5, with D tentatively TRBD1 (5 bases). V was pared by 5 bases and J by 1 base, with 18 bases between. The CDR3 runs to 17 residues. Germline V gene data show CDR1 as SNHLY and CDR2 as FYNNEI. Written as DNA, the CDR3 is TGTGCCAGCAGTACCGGGACTGGACGGCCAAGCAATCAGCCCCAGCATTTT. Its translation: CASSTGTGRPSNQPQHF.

The J gene is TRBJ2-1, the V gene TRBV4-1, with D maybe TRBD2 (6 bases). The V end was cut by 4 bases, the J end by 1 base, with 20 bases between. The germline gives CDR1 MGHRA, CDR2 YSYEKL. CDR3 size: 18 residues. The CDR3 protein is CASSLMTPGLSSYNEQFF. CDR3 coding DNA: TGCGCCAGCAGCCTTATGACCCCGGGACTGTCATCCTACAATGAGCAGTTCTTC.

The genes are TRBV7-9 and TRBJ2-1; D gene uncertain. The V gene's germline CDR1 is SEHNR and CDR2 FQNEAQ (reference sequence). The V end was cut by 1 base, the J end by 4 bases, with 14 bases between. CDR3 size: 16 residues. The CDR3 is CASSLGSSLSYNEQFF. The CDR3 DNA is TGTGCCAGCAGCTTAGGCAGCTCCCTATCGTACAATGAGCAGTTCTTC. The whole variable domain, filled in from reference TRBV7-9 and TRBJ2-1, reads DTGVSQNPRHKITKRGQNVTFRCDPISEHNRLYWYRQTLGQGPEFLTYFQNEAQLEKSRLLSDRFSAERPKGSFSTLEIQRTEQGDSAMYLCASSLGSSLSYNEQFFGPGTRLTVL.

The rearrangement links TRBV11-3 to TRBJ1-1; TRBD1 matches at 8 bases. V shed 2 bases, J shed 1 base, and the junction held 6 bases outside the gene matches. Germline loops: CDR1 SGHNT, CDR2 YENEEA. CDR3 length: 16 residues. The CDR3: CASSLRQGAGNTEAFF. For the CDR3, the DNA is TGTGCCAGCAGCTTAAGGCAGGGGGCGGGGAACACTGAAGCTTTCTTT.

The rearrangement links TRBV27 to TRBJ1-1; no clear D. The CDR3 totals 14 residues. Germline CDR1 is MNHEY and CDR2 is SMNVEV (reference sequence). The V gene lost 8 bases and the J gene lost 3 bases, with 16 bases spanning the gap. The CDR3 is CASSKWNRDTEAFF. The CDR3, as DNA: TGTGCCAGCTCCAAGTGGAATAGGGACACTGAAGCTTTCTTT.

J is TRBJ2-3 and V is TRBV19, with TRBD1 matching over 8 bases. V shed 3 bases and J 6 bases; nucleotides not matched to a gene: 5. In germline, CDR1 is LNHDA, CDR2 SQIVND (reference sequence). The CDR3 has 14 residues. As DNA, the CDR3 is TGTGCCAGTAGTATGGACAGGGTGACGGATACGCAGTATTTT. Protein sequence: CASSMDRVTDTQYF.

The rearrangement links TRBV21-1 to TRBJ1-1. TRBV21-1 is an annotated pseudogene. This CDR3 is built from 17 residues. This CDR3 reads CASSKALSGTLNTEAFF. CDR3 bases: TGTGCCAGCAGCAAAGCGCTTTCTGGGACCTTGAACACTGAAGCTTTCTTT.

The chain recombines TRBV10-3 with TRBJ2-2, with 12 positions matching TRBD2. The V gene end was trimmed by 2 bases and the J gene end by 4 bases; junction bases not matched to a gene: 5. The CDR3 spans 17 residues. From germline, CDR1 is ENHRY and CDR2 SYGVKD. The CDR3 coding sequence is TGTGCCATCAGTGAGCGGCTAGCGGGAGGGGGCACCGGGGAGCTGTTTTTT. This translates into CAISERLAGGGTGELFF.